A single sample is the source of the 22 T cell receptor beta chains below, sequenced in a study of STAT5B mutations in CD4+ large granular lymphocyte leukemia. Produced via immunoSEQ multiplex PCR; TCRdb's table is partial and in-frame only. Altogether approximately 23,000 clones are present, around 81% being singletons, with the ten largest covering 0.42%. Source material: CD4+ T cells from blood buffy coats. Source of these receptors: a human donor in good health.

The chain has TRBV28 and TRBJ1-5; 8 nucleotides align to TRBD1. After removal of 4 bases from V and 5 bases from J, the junction contained 7 bases not matched to a gene. The germline V gene has CDR1 MDHEN and CDR2 SYDVKM. This CDR3 spans 15 amino acids. The CDR3 region has the DNA TGTGCCAGCAGTTCGAGGACAGGGCCCGATCAGCCCCAGCATTTT. This translates into CASSSRTGPDQPQHF.

V usage is TRBV5-4 and J usage is TRBJ2-5; the D gene is possibly TRBD1 (6 bases). Germline V lookup: CDR1 SGHNT, CDR2 YYREEE (reference sequence). This CDR3 is built from 14 residues. V was pared by 1 base and J by 5 bases, with 12 bases between. Here the CDR3 reads CASSLWGRGETQYF. The CDR3 region has the DNA TGTGCCAGCAGCTTGTGGGGGCGCGGGGAGACCCAGTACTTC.

The chain is built from TRBV18 and TRBJ2-3; TRBD1 matches at 7 bases. The CDR3 extends over 13 amino acids. Germline loops: CDR1 KGHSH, CDR2 LQKENI. The trim removed 3 bases at V and 4 bases at J, leaving 1 base unmatched. The CDR3 loop reads CASSPGQSDTQYF. The DNA of the CDR3 is TGTGCCAGCTCACCGGGACAGTCAGATACGCAGTATTTT. The entire variable domain, with the rest obtained from reference TRBV18 and TRBJ2-3, is as follows: NAGVMQNPRHLVRRRGQEARLRCSPMKGHSHVYWYRQLPEEGLKFMVYLQKENIIDESGMPKERFSAEFPKEGPSILRIQQVVRGDSAAYFCASSPGQSDTQYFGPGTRLTVL.

The V call is TRBV19, the J call TRBJ2-5, with TRBD1 matching over 8 bases. There are 15 residues in the CDR3. V was clipped by 6 bases and J by 5 bases; unmatched bases: 11. The germline gives CDR1 LNHDA, CDR2 SQIVND (reference sequence). In DNA, the CDR3 is TGTGCCAGTAGCACCGGGCAGGGGGCAGGGGAGACCCAGTACTTC. Encoded protein: CASSTGQGAGETQYF.

The V and J genes are TRBV9 and TRBJ2-1; TRBD2 agrees at 8 bases. The CDR3 totals 15 residues. Trimming cost V 2 bases and J 7 bases; bases outside gene matches: 8. CDR1 SGDLS and CDR2 YYNGEE come from the germline V gene. CDR3 in amino acids: CASSVGTSGQNEQFF. The CDR3 DNA reads as TGTGCCAGCAGCGTTGGTACTAGCGGCCAGAATGAGCAGTTCTTC.

The genes are TRBV7-2 and TRBJ2-3; D is unresolved. The CDR3 is 13 residues long. CDR1 and CDR2 (germline): SGHTA, FQGNSA. V shed 5 bases and J shed 3 bases, with 9 bases lying between them. CDR3 amino acids: CASSAHLTDTQYF. In nucleotides, the CDR3 is TGTGCCAGCAGCGCCCACCTGACAGATACGCAGTATTTT.

This clone was picked up one time. V and J are TRBV11-2 and TRBJ2-7, with no clear D. The V gene lost 8 bases and the J gene lost 4 bases, with 18 bases spanning the gap. CDR1 and CDR2 (germline): SGHAT, FQNNGV. CDR3 length: 14 residues. The CDR3 reads CASGLIGSRYEQYF. Written as DNA, the CDR3 is TGTGCCAGCGGGCTCATCGGCAGCCGATACGAGCAGTACTTC. The variable domain in full, with the rest retrieved from reference TRBV11-2 and TRBJ2-7, is EAGVAQSPRYKIIEKRQSVAFWCNPISGHATLYWYQQILGQGPKLLIQFQNNGVVDDSQLPKDRFSAERLKGVDSTLKIQPAKLEDSAVYLCASGLIGSRYEQYFGPGTRLTVT.

The V and J genes are TRBV5-1 and TRBJ1-4, with D unresolved. The CDR3 is 14 amino acids. CDR1 SGHRS and CDR2 YFSETQ come from the germline V gene. V gave up 2 bases and J gave up 8 bases, with 13 bases separating them. CDR3 residues: CASSFQTREEKLFF. The CDR3 DNA follows: TGCGCCAGCAGCTTCCAGACAAGGGAAGAAAAACTGTTTTTT. The whole variable domain, remainder taken from reference TRBV5-1 and TRBJ1-4, is KAGVTQTPRYLIKTRGQQVTLSCSPISGHRSVSWYQQTPGQGLQFLFEYFSETQRNKGNFPGRFSGRQFSNSRSEMNVSTLELGDSALYLCASSFQTREEKLFFGSGTQLSVL.

The chain is built from TRBV11-2 and TRBJ1-1; perhaps TRBD1 as D (6 bases). In germline, CDR1 is SGHAT, CDR2 FQNNGV. CDR3 length equals 15 residues. Trimming cost V 5 bases and J 1 base, with 14 bases left between them. The CDR3 is CASSEGVGGNTEAFF. Here the CDR3 DNA reads TGTGCCAGCAGCGAGGGGGTTGGCGGGAACACTGAAGCTTTCTTT.

V usage is TRBV7-3 and J usage is TRBJ2-5; 7 positions match TRBD2. There are 15 residues in the CDR3. V was pared by 0 bases and J by 4 bases, with 5 bases of the junction left unmatched. Germline V gene lookup returns CDR1 SGHTA and CDR2 FQGTGA. CDR3 nucleotide sequence: TGTGCCAGCAGCTTAACGACTAGCTGGGGAGAGACCCAGTACTTC. Its translation is CASSLTTSWGETQYF.

Only a few counts were recorded for this clone. CDR3 nucleotides: TGTGCCAGCAGCTTAGTAGGACTTGAAAAACTGTTTTTT. This codes for CASSLVGLEKLFF. This rearrangement joins TRBV7-9 to TRBJ1-4; D uncertain. Trimming stripped 1 base from V and 7 bases from J, with 7 bases between. There are 13 residues in the CDR3. The germline CDR1 and CDR2 sequences are SEHNR and FQNEAQ (reference sequence).

This clone was counted once. The chain couples TRBV7-8 to TRBJ2-2; a possible D gene is TRBD2 (6 bases). The V end was cut by 1 base, the J end by 8 bases, with 14 bases between. The CDR3 has 15 residues. Germline V lookup: CDR1 SGHVS, CDR2 FQNEAQ. The CDR3 loop reads CASSLGQAGLGELFF. In DNA form, the CDR3 reads TGTGCCAGCAGCTTAGGCCAGGCGGGGCTGGGGGAGCTGTTTTTT.

The V and J genes are TRBV5-1 and TRBJ2-3; 8 positions match TRBD2. The CDR3 runs 15 residues. The junction had 6 bases not matched to a gene; V was cut back by 1 base and J by 5 bases. Germline CDR1 reads SGHRS; CDR2 reads YFSETQ. The CDR3 region has the DNA TGCGCCAGCAGCTTGATCGGGGGGGCAGGAGATACGCAGTATTTT. Translated, it gives CASSLIGGAGDTQYF.

The chain carries TRBV28 and TRBJ2-7; no clear D. The germline gives CDR1 MDHEN, CDR2 SYDVKM. This CDR3 has 11 residues. V was shortened by 5 bases and J by 8 bases, with 10 bases between the two germline ends. The DNA of the CDR3 is TGTGCCAGCAGTCTCGGTGCGAAGCAGTACTTC. It translates to CASSLGAKQYF.

This clone was seen a few times. This chain connects TRBV20-1 to TRBJ2-7, with 7 bases that match TRBD2. The CDR3 is 11 residues long. Germline V gene lookup returns CDR1 DFQATT and CDR2 SNEGSKA (reference sequence). V lost 5 bases to trimming and J lost 7 bases; unmatched junction nucleotides: 5. The CDR3 sequence is CSAGGVGEQYF. The DNA for the CDR3 is TGCAGTGCTGGGGGGGTGGGGGAGCAGTACTTC.

The V gene is TRBV27, the J gene TRBJ1-2; D remains unclear. This CDR3 is 13 amino acids long. Germline CDR1 is MNHEY and CDR2 is SMNVEV (reference sequence). V was trimmed by 6 bases and J by 4 bases, leaving 12 bases between them. The CDR3 loop reads CASRLMDGYGYTF. In nucleotides, the CDR3 is TGTGCCAGCAGACTGATGGACGGCTATGGCTACACCTTC.

This chain links TRBV2 with TRBJ1-2; 7 nucleotides agree with TRBD1. With V trimmed by 6 bases and J by 6 bases, 10 bases remained unmatched. CDR3 size: 14 residues. Germline CDR1 and CDR2: SNHLY and FYNNEI. In DNA, the CDR3 is TGTGCCAGCAGGGTTACCAGGGGGGCGAATGGCTACACCTTC. It yields the protein CASRVTRGANGYTF.

The V gene is TRBV5-1, the J gene TRBJ2-3; 7 bases align to TRBD2. Germline V lookup: CDR1 SGHRS, CDR2 YFSETQ. V lost 0 bases, J lost 5 bases, and 6 bases stayed unmatched. This CDR3 has 15 residues. CDR3 coding DNA: TGCGCCAGCAGCTTGGGGGCGGGAGTTGAAGATACGCAGTATTTT. Translating gives CASSLGAGVEDTQYF.

The chain is built from TRBV7-9 and TRBJ2-1; 16 nucleotides line up with TRBD2. Germline CDR1 reads SEHNR; CDR2 reads FQNEAQ (reference sequence). The CDR3 is made up of 18 amino acids. Unmatched junction bases numbered 11, after V lost 5 bases and J lost 7 bases. CDR3 in amino acids: CASSVSPGTSGRVNEQFF. The CDR3 DNA reads as TGTGCCAGCAGCGTAAGCCCAGGGACTAGCGGGAGGGTAAATGAGCAGTTCTTC.

The chain uses TRBV5-1 and TRBJ2-3; D is possibly TRBD2 (5 bases). There are 14 residues in the CDR3. The germline CDR1 and CDR2 sequences are SGHRS and YFSETQ. The V and J ends lost 0 bases and 4 bases respectively, with 9 bases between them. The CDR3 is CASSLEAGPDTQYF. DNA for the CDR3: TGCGCCAGCAGCTTGGAGGCGGGCCCAGATACGCAGTATTTT.

This chain joins TRBV6-1 and TRBJ1-5; D is unresolved. This CDR3 spans 14 amino acids. Germline V gene lookup returns CDR1 MNHNS and CDR2 SASEGT. Trimming stripped 1 base from V and 9 bases from J, with 13 bases between. The chain's CDR3 is CASSEGQIGRPQHF. In nucleotides, the CDR3 is TGTGCCAGCAGTGAAGGGCAGATAGGGCGGCCCCAGCATTTT.

The gene calls are TRBV6-1 and TRBJ1-1; TRBD1 aligns across 9 bases. The junction had 6 bases not matched to a gene; V was cut back by 6 bases and J by 4 bases. The CDR3 spans 14 residues. Germline values: CDR1 MNHNS, CDR2 SASEGT. The DNA for the CDR3 is TGTGCCAGCAGCCGAGGACAGGGGAGCACTGAAGCTTTCTTT. Translating it yields CASSRGQGSTEAFF.